Listed here are 26 T cell receptor beta chains from one sample, sequenced in a study of blood T cell repertoires in COVID-19. Some clones are missing from TCRdb's copy, which holds only in-frame ones; the method was immunoSEQ multiplex PCR. The data hold some 150,000 clones, with approximately 86% observed a single time. The specimen was peripheral blood. The source is a woman aged 50 to 60 with acute or convalescent COVID-19.

This clone was detected only once. The chain combines TRBV21-1 with TRBJ2-3; TRBD2, the D gene given by the table, was not confirmed from the DNA. TRBV21-1 is a listed pseudogene. The CDR3 totals 21 residues. The CDR3 bases are TGTGCCAGCAGCAAAGAGGGGACTAGCGGGTTAGCGCGATTAAGCACAGATACGCAGTATTTT. This translates into CASSKEGTSGLARLSTDTQYF.

A single count supports this clone. The chain employs TRBV29-1 and TRBJ1-2; tentative D call: TRBD1 (5 bases). Deletions cut 4 bases from V and 8 bases from J, with 5 bases between. The CDR3 consists of 9 residues. Germline-derived CDR1 and CDR2 are SQVTM and ANQGSEA. As DNA, the CDR3 is TGCAGCGTTGGACAGGGCTACACCTTC. Its protein product is CSVGQGYTF.

The V call is TRBV5-8, the J call TRBJ1-5; D not resolved. The CDR3 runs 12 residues. V was trimmed by 4 bases and J by 5 bases, leaving 7 bases between them. Germline V CDR1 and CDR2: SGHTS, YDEGEE. The CDR3 DNA reads as TGTGCCAGCAGCGGTCGAGATCAGCCCCAGCATTTT. Translated, it gives CASSGRDQPQHF.

This chain joins TRBV3-1 (or the pseudogene TRBV3-2) and TRBJ2-5; TRBD2 aligns across 14 bases. V lost 4 bases, J lost 3 bases, and 4 bases stayed unmatched. The CDR3 runs to 16 residues. Per the germline V gene, CDR1 is LGHDT and CDR2 is YNNKEL (reference sequence). CDR3 amino acids: CASSLGLAGEKETQYF. The CDR3 region has the DNA TGTGCCAGCAGCCTGGGACTAGCGGGAGAAAAAGAGACCCAGTACTTC.

The chain is built from TRBV4-2 and TRBJ2-3; a possible D gene is TRBD2 (6 bases). The CDR3 is made up of 15 amino acids. Germline values: CDR1 LGHNA, CDR2 YNFKEQ. The germline V and J ends were trimmed by 0 bases and 2 bases, with 9 bases remaining between them. Here the CDR3 DNA reads TGTGCCAGCAGCCAAGATTGGCGGGACACAGATACGCAGTATTTT. Residues: CASSQDWRDTDTQYF.

The chain is built from TRBV18 and TRBJ2-7, with 11 bases identical to TRBD2. The V and J ends lost 3 bases and 7 bases, in that order; junction bases with no gene match: 14. CDR1 KGHSH and CDR2 LQKENI come from the germline V gene. The CDR3 consists of 17 residues. CDR3 amino acids: CASSPQPGLAELWEQYF. CDR3 in DNA: TGTGCCAGCTCACCTCAGCCGGGACTAGCGGAGTTATGGGAGCAGTACTTC.

The chain employs TRBV7-9 and TRBJ2-7; 11 bases are shared with TRBD1. The CDR3 runs 17 residues. Germline V CDR1 and CDR2: SEHNR, FQNEAQ (reference sequence). V gave up 2 bases and J gave up 6 bases; unmatched junction bases: 12. This CDR3 reads CASSLSEVGTGGVEQYF. The CDR3 DNA follows: TGTGCCAGCAGCTTATCGGAGGTAGGGACAGGGGGTGTCGAGCAGTACTTC.

The rearrangement joins TRBV15 to TRBJ2-3; tentative D call: TRBD2 (6 bases). Trimming removed 3 bases from V and 2 bases from J, with 12 bases in between. CDR1 is LNHNV, CDR2 YYDKDF, per germline (reference sequence). This CDR3 spans 15 amino acids. The CDR3 DNA sequence: TGTGCCACCAGCAGGGGCGGGGCCAACACAGATACGCAGTATTTT. Its translation: CATSRGGANTDTQYF.

The V call is TRBV5-1, the J call TRBJ2-3; TRBD2 matches at 7 bases. The CDR3 spans 14 residues. Per the germline V gene, CDR1 is SGHRS and CDR2 is YFSETQ. With V trimmed by 7 bases and J by 0 bases, 5 bases remained unmatched. The CDR3 bases are TGCGCCAGCTGGGAGGGTCTCAGCACAGATACGCAGTATTTT. This gives the protein CASWEGLSTDTQYF.

V usage is TRBV5-4 and J usage is TRBJ2-2; 10 bases are shared with TRBD2. Germline trimming cut 1 base from V and 1 base from J; bases unmatched to any gene: 4. There are 17 residues in the CDR3. Looked up from germline, CDR1 is SGHNT and CDR2 is YYREEE (reference sequence). The DNA of the CDR3 is TGTGCCAGCAGCTTGCCTAGCGGGAGTAGGAACACCGGGGAGCTGTTTTTT. This translates into CASSLPSGSRNTGELFF.

Only a few counts were recorded for this clone. V gene TRBV18 combines with J gene TRBJ1-4; 7 bases match TRBD1. This CDR3 has 16 residues. V shed 1 base, J shed 7 bases, and the junction held 9 bases outside the gene matches. The germline V gene has CDR1 KGHSH and CDR2 LQKENI. CDR3 in amino acids: CASSPQGAGDGEKLFF. CDR3 DNA: TGTGCCAGCTCACCACAGGGGGCCGGGGATGGTGAAAAACTGTTTTTT.

This clone has only a few counts. The chain couples TRBV5-1 to TRBJ2-1; TRBD2 agrees at 11 bases. Germline values: CDR1 SGHRS, CDR2 YFSETQ. V shed 3 bases, J shed 7 bases, and the junction held 6 bases outside the gene matches. The CDR3 loop spans 15 amino acids. The CDR3 DNA reads as TGCGCCAGCAGCTCGGTGACTAGCGGGACAAATGAGCAGTTCTTC. Its protein is CASSSVTSGTNEQFF.

This clone appeared once. V and J are TRBV7-9 and TRBJ1-2, with D maybe TRBD1 (5 bases). The CDR3 is made up of 14 amino acids. The V and J ends lost 0 bases and 8 bases respectively, with 13 bases between them. Germline values: CDR1 SEHNR, CDR2 FQNEAQ (reference sequence). The CDR3 protein is CASSLAFGGNGYTF. The DNA of the CDR3 is TGTGCCAGCAGCTTAGCGTTCGGGGGGAACGGCTACACCTTC.

The chain has TRBV27 and TRBJ1-1; D ambiguous. This CDR3 has 15 amino acids. Deletions cut 3 bases from V and 0 bases from J, with 11 bases between. The germline V gene encodes CDR1 MNHEY and CDR2 SMNVEV (reference sequence). The CDR3 coding sequence is TGTGCCAGCAGTTTGGAGCCGCGTATGAACACTGAAGCTTTCTTT. This translates into CASSLEPRMNTEAFF.

About this clone: Other DNA variants within this sample encode the same CDR3. The chain joins TRBV11-3 to TRBJ2-2, with 9 positions matching TRBD1. J lost 8 bases, V lost 3 bases, and 4 bases had no gene match. CDR1 SGHNT and CDR2 YENEEA come from the germline V gene. CDR3 length: 14 amino acids. The CDR3 sequence: CASSFGTGTGELFF. The CDR3 bases are TGTGCCAGCAGCTTCGGGACAGGGACGGGGGAGCTGTTTTTT.

This sequence joins TRBV24-1 and TRBJ2-3; D possibly corresponds to TRBD1 (5 bases). Germline CDR1 and CDR2: KGHDR and SFDVKD. V shed 6 bases and J shed 0 bases, with 12 bases lying between them. The CDR3 sequence is 15 residues long. CDR3 nucleotide sequence: TGTGCCACCAGTAGGGCAGGGCCTAGCACAGATACGCAGTATTTT. Translation gives CATSRAGPSTDTQYF.

This chain uses TRBV5-3 with TRBJ1-2; 12 bases agree with TRBD1. TRBV5-3 belongs to the ORF category, with a function that is uncertain. This CDR3 spans 18 amino acids. After removal of 0 bases from V and 4 bases from J, the junction contained 10 bases not matched to a gene. The CDR3 DNA reads TGTGCCAGAAGCTTGGTTATCCGGGACAGGGGGCTCTGCTATGGCTACACCTTC. Translating it yields CARSLVIRDRGLCYGYTF.

The rearrangement uses TRBV30 and TRBJ1-2; 8 bases match TRBD1. The J segment lost 2 bases and the V segment lost 0 bases, leaving 5 bases of the junction unmatched. CDR1 and CDR2 (germline): GTSNPN, SVGIG (reference sequence). The CDR3 contains 15 residues. In nucleotides, the CDR3 is TGTGCCTGGAGTGTAACTCAGGGGGCGAACTATGGCTACACCTTC. Translation: CAWSVTQGANYGYTF.

The CDR3 reads CASSGQGTGNTIYF. The CDR3 nucleotides are TGTGCCAGCTCGGGACAGGGGACTGGAAACACCATATATTTT. J is TRBJ1-3 and V is TRBV18; TRBD1 agrees at 10 bases. This CDR3 is 14 amino acids long. CDR1 is KGHSH, CDR2 LQKENI, per germline. The junction had 1 base not matched to a gene; V was cut back by 6 bases and J by 2 bases.

This clone was found once. The V and J genes are TRBV30 and TRBJ2-1; D gene ambiguous. From germline, CDR1 is GTSNPN and CDR2 SVGIG (reference sequence). V was trimmed by 1 base and J by 6 bases, leaving 7 bases between them. The CDR3 is made up of 12 amino acids. The DNA for the CDR3 is TGTGCCTGGAGTGCCTCGGGCAATGAGCAGTTCTTC. Amino acids: CAWSASGNEQFF. Full variable domain (remainder filled in from reference TRBV30 and TRBJ2-1): SQTIHQWPATLVQPVGSPLSLECTVEGTSNPNLYWYRQAAGRGLQLLFYSVGIGQISSEVPQNLSASRPQDRQFILSSKKLLLSDSGFYLCAWSASGNEQFFGPGTRLTVL.

V and J are TRBV7-2 and TRBJ2-5; 13 positions agree with TRBD2. CDR3 length equals 15 residues. V lost 1 base to trimming and J lost 5 bases; unmatched junction nucleotides: 1. Germline loops: CDR1 SGHTA, CDR2 FQGNSA. For the CDR3, the DNA is TGTGCCAGCAGCTTAGGACTAGCGGGGGGTGAGACCCAGTACTTC. Translating it yields CASSLGLAGGETQYF.

The V gene is TRBV4-2, the J gene TRBJ2-7, with TRBD2 as a possible D gene (5 bases). Germline CDR1 LGHNA, CDR2 YNFKEQ. The CDR3 contains 13 residues. Trimming took 4 bases from V and 4 from J, leaving 11 bases between them. The CDR3 DNA sequence: TGTGCCAGCAGCCCCGGAGGCCTTTACGAGCAGTACTTC. This translates into CASSPGGLYEQYF.

V is TRBV7-2 and J is TRBJ1-1; TRBD1 matches 7 bases. Germline CDR1 and CDR2: SGHTA and FQGNSA. The V gene end was trimmed by 3 bases and the J gene end by 1 base; junction bases not matched to a gene: 2. The CDR3 runs to 14 residues. CDR3 sequence (DNA): TGTGCCAGCAGCTTTTCAGGGGGGAACACTGAAGCTTTCTTT. It codes for CASSFSGGNTEAFF.

This clone was counted a single time. The rearrangement links TRBV6-2 or TRBV6-3 to TRBJ1-5; D is ambiguous. Trimming stripped 6 bases from V and 4 bases from J, with 10 bases between. Germline V gene lookup returns CDR1 MNHEY and CDR2 SVGEGT. This CDR3 is 13 amino acids long. The CDR3: CASRPRGNQPQHF. The CDR3 bases are TGTGCCAGCAGGCCTCGCGGGAATCAGCCCCAGCATTTT.

CDR3 nucleotide sequence: TGTGCCAGCCTAGCGTCCCAAGCGGAGACCCAGTACTTC. Protein: CASLASQAETQYF. The V call is TRBV2, the J call TRBJ2-5, with a weak D call TRBD2 (6 bases). V lost 8 bases, J lost 5 bases, and 15 bases lay in between. The CDR3 is made up of 13 amino acids. CDR1 and CDR2 (germline): SNHLY, FYNNEI.

The chain is built from TRBV18 and TRBJ2-3, with 7 bases that match TRBD2. CDR3 length: 13 amino acids. Losses at the gene ends were 4 bases for V and 6 bases for J; bases not matched to a gene: 4. Germline assignment: CDR1 KGHSH and CDR2 LQKENI. The CDR3 DNA reads TGTGCCAGCTCACTTGGACTAGGCGATACGCAGTATTTT. Its translation is CASSLGLGDTQYF.